The entry below describes one TCR beta chain. This sample stems from a study of blood T cell repertoires in COVID-19. Overall study context: The United States, Italy and Spain provided the acute and convalescent COVID-19 samples. In each case, the material was cDNA or gDNA derived from T cells, B-cell-depleted T cells, or PBMCs.

Original processing notes: Reference gene primer amplification yielded estimated nucleated cell counts. Sequenced by immunoSEQ multiplex PCR; TCRdb stores in-frame clones only, minus some. V, J and clone size derive from that table, while D and trimming were established from the DNA sequence. The sample lists about 180,000 clones, roughly 86% occurring once. Losses at the gene ends were 3 bases for V and 3 bases for J; bases not matched to a gene: 4. The CDR3 has 14 amino acids. The germline CDR1 and CDR2 sequences are KGHSH and LQKENI. Sequencing was done on a sample of peripheral blood. V is TRBV18 and J is TRBJ2-7; 8 bases map to TRBD1. This TCR was recovered from a man between 60 and 75 years old with COVID-19, enrolled during active disease. CDR3 nucleotides: TGTGCCAGCTCACCGGGACAGGCCCTCTACGAGCAGTACTTC. It translates to CASSPGQALYEQYF.